One and the same sample provided the 27 T cell receptor beta chains below, sequenced in a study of cytomegalovirus exposure and HLA in healthy donors. Assay used: immunoSEQ multiplex PCR; TCRdb lists only in-frame clones, some missing. This table has some 290,000 clones, approximately 85% appearing once. The specimen was PBMCs. These receptors originate from a young man in good health and CMV-seronegative.

The chain recombines TRBV6-1 with TRBJ1-1; weak D call: TRBD1 (5 bases). The germline V gene encodes CDR1 MNHNS and CDR2 SASEGT. V shed 4 bases and J shed 0 bases, with 12 bases lying between them. The CDR3 extends over 15 amino acids. As DNA, the CDR3 is TGTGCCAGCAGTGTTTCTGGACACCTGAACACTGAAGCTTTCTTT. It codes for CASSVSGHLNTEAFF.

The gene calls are TRBV28 and TRBJ2-5, with 7 nucleotides matching TRBD1. CDR3 size: 14 residues. V lost 7 bases to trimming and J lost 5 bases; unmatched junction nucleotides: 10. CDR1 and CDR2 (germline): MDHEN, SYDVKM. The CDR3 is CASTMTGNGETQYF. The CDR3 DNA follows: TGTGCCAGCACCATGACAGGGAATGGTGAGACCCAGTACTTC.

The sample holds one count of this clone. V and J are TRBV19 and TRBJ1-1; possible D gene TRBD1, 6 bases. From germline, CDR1 is LNHDA and CDR2 SQIVND (reference sequence). V shed 6 bases and J shed 5 bases, with 19 bases lying between them. The CDR3 is made up of 15 amino acids. CDR3 loop: CASSPRGGSWTEAFF. CDR3 DNA sequence: TGTGCCAGTAGCCCACGAGGGGGTTCTTGGACTGAAGCTTTCTTT.

V usage is TRBV4-3 and J usage is TRBJ1-4; D remains ambiguous. Germline loops: CDR1 LGHNA, CDR2 YSLEER. The CDR3 has 16 residues. Trimming removed 1 base from V and 3 bases from J, with 12 bases in between. The CDR3 is CASSQATASSNEKLFF. In nucleotides, the CDR3 is TGCGCCAGCAGCCAAGCTACAGCCTCCTCTAATGAAAAACTGTTTTTT.

This chain uses TRBV5-1 with TRBJ1-2; 9 bases agree with TRBD1. The CDR3 runs to 16 residues. Germline lookup yields CDR1 SGHRS and CDR2 YFSETQ. Trimming at V came to 4 bases and at J to 8 bases, leaving 15 bases not matched to a gene. CDR3 DNA sequence: TGCGCCAGCAGCCCGGACAGGGGAAGTACACAGGACGGCTACACCTTC. This encodes CASSPDRGSTQDGYTF. The full variable domain, completed using reference TRBV5-1 and TRBJ1-2, is KAGVTQTPRYLIKTRGQQVTLSCSPISGHRSVSWYQQTPGQGLQFLFEYFSETQRNKGNFPGRFSGRQFSNSRSEMNVSTLELGDSALYLCASSPDRGSTQDGYTFGSGTRLTVV.

The chain employs TRBV7-9 and TRBJ2-3; D unresolved. V gave up 5 bases and J gave up 2 bases, with 8 bases separating them. The CDR3 is made up of 13 amino acids. Germline lookup yields CDR1 SEHNR and CDR2 FQNEAQ (reference sequence). This chain's CDR3 is CASSPTVTDTQYF. CDR3 in DNA: TGTGCCAGCAGCCCAACGGTCACAGATACGCAGTATTTT.

The chain employs TRBV6-1 and TRBJ2-3, with TRBD2 matching over 8 bases. The CDR3 runs to 13 residues. V lost 6 bases to trimming and J lost 4 bases; unmatched junction nucleotides: 3. Germline V CDR1 and CDR2: MNHNS, SASEGT. This CDR3 is CASRAGVADTQYF. The CDR3 nucleotides are TGTGCCAGCAGAGCGGGGGTAGCAGATACGCAGTATTTT.

This chain joins TRBV7-6 and TRBJ2-1; 13 bases are shared with TRBD2. The CDR3 contains 17 residues. Unmatched junction bases numbered 7, after V lost 1 base and J lost 7 bases. In germline, CDR1 is SGHVS, CDR2 FNYEAQ. The CDR3 DNA reads TGTGCCAGCAGCTTAGTTGGGACTAGCGGGATCATAAATGAGCAGTTCTTC. Translating it yields CASSLVGTSGIINEQFF.

The CDR3, as DNA: TGTGCCAGCAGCTCTCAGGAGCTAGCGGGGGGACTGGAGACCCAGTACTTC. It is translated as CASSSQELAGGLETQYF. The chain employs TRBV7-2 and TRBJ2-5; TRBD2 matches at 11 bases. V shed 4 bases, J shed 5 bases, and the junction held 12 bases outside the gene matches. The CDR3 totals 17 residues. CDR1 is SGHTA and CDR2 is FQGNSA in the germline V gene.

The V call is TRBV5-1, the J call TRBJ2-7, with 8 nucleotides matching TRBD2. CDR3 length: 18 residues. J lost 0 bases, V lost 0 bases, and 11 bases had no gene match. Germline values: CDR1 SGHRS, CDR2 YFSETQ. DNA of the CDR3: TGCGCCAGCAGCTTGGCGGGTAGCGGGGCCGTTAGCTCCTACGAGCAGTACTTC. Translation: CASSLAGSGAVSSYEQYF.

The chain recombines TRBV2 with TRBJ2-3, with 7 bases that match TRBD1. The junction had 10 bases not matched to a gene; V was cut back by 7 bases and J by 0 bases. Germline V gene data show CDR1 as SNHLY and CDR2 as FYNNEI. The CDR3 has 16 residues. As DNA, the CDR3 is TGTGCCAGCAAAAGGGACAGCTTATCTAGCACAGATACGCAGTATTTT. It translates to CASKRDSLSSTDTQYF.

The rearrangement joins TRBV15 to TRBJ1-2; 7 bases map to TRBD1. CDR3 length equals 14 residues. The V gene's germline CDR1 is LNHNV and CDR2 YYDKDF (reference sequence). V dropped 1 base and J dropped 3; count of bases not matched to a gene: 2. The DNA of the CDR3 is TGTGCCACCAGCAGAGGGGGACAGTACTATGGCTACACCTTC. Translated: CATSRGGQYYGYTF.

The chain is built from TRBV5-1 and TRBJ2-3, with 8 bases lining up with TRBD2. Germline CDR1 and CDR2: SGHRS and YFSETQ. The CDR3 extends over 14 amino acids. Trimming took 4 bases from V and 0 from J; bases not matched to a gene: 1. Here the CDR3 DNA reads TGCGCCAGCAGCACGGGGGGGAGCACAGATACGCAGTATTTT. Its protein product is CASSTGGSTDTQYF.

This clone appeared a few times. The rearrangement joins TRBV30 to TRBJ1-1, with D hard to call. Germline-derived CDR1 and CDR2 are GTSNPN and SVGIG (reference sequence). V was clipped by 1 base and J by 7 bases, with 16 bases between them. This CDR3 has 14 amino acids. Here the CDR3 reads CAWSEVLGPGEAFF. Written as DNA, the CDR3 is TGTGCCTGGAGTGAGGTGTTGGGTCCAGGTGAAGCTTTCTTT.

The J gene is TRBJ2-1, the V gene TRBV4-1; 10 bases agree with TRBD2. J lost 2 bases, V lost 4 bases, and 2 bases had no gene match. From germline, CDR1 is MGHRA and CDR2 YSYEKL. This CDR3 is 15 amino acids long. The CDR3 nucleotides are TGCGCCAGCAGCCCGGGACTAGCGCCCTACAATGAGCAGTTCTTC. Translation gives CASSPGLAPYNEQFF.

This chain links TRBV6-5 with TRBJ1-2; maybe TRBD1 (5 bases). Trimming removed 5 bases from V and 7 bases from J, with 14 bases in between. This CDR3 has 13 amino acids. Germline V gene sequence: CDR1 MNHEY, CDR2 SVGAGI. CDR3 nucleotides: TGTGCCAGCAGTCGTTCAGGGAGGGGTGGCTACACCTTC. It is translated as CASSRSGRGGYTF.

This sequence joins TRBV7-9 and TRBJ1-1; tentative D call: TRBD1 (6 bases). V dropped 5 bases and J dropped 6 bases, with 10 bases sitting between them. The CDR3 sequence is 12 residues long. Germline CDR1 and CDR2: SEHNR and FQNEAQ (reference sequence). CDR3 bases: TGTGCCAGCAGCACCAGGGGCCCTGAAGCTTTCTTT. It translates to CASSTRGPEAFF.

The chain employs TRBV29-1 and TRBJ2-2, with a possible D match to TRBD1 (5 bases). The CDR3 totals 16 residues. Trimming cost V 2 bases and J 3 bases, with 16 bases left between them. Germline CDR1 reads SQVTM; CDR2 reads ANQGSEA. The CDR3 sequence: CSVESRRGIYTGELFF. CDR3 coding DNA: TGCAGCGTTGAATCTAGAAGGGGAATATACACCGGGGAGCTGTTTTTT.

V is TRBV6-5 and J is TRBJ1-1; 7 nucleotides match TRBD1. The junction had 5 bases not matched to a gene; V was cut back by 6 bases and J by 7 bases. The CDR3 sequence is 12 residues long. CDR1 and CDR2 (germline): MNHEY, SVGAGI. CDR3 protein: CASRSNRGEAFF. The DNA for the CDR3 is TGTGCCAGCAGATCAAACAGGGGTGAAGCTTTCTTT.

V is TRBV7-9 and J is TRBJ2-3; a weak D match, TRBD2 (6 bases). The CDR3 covers 15 residues. The germline V gene has CDR1 SEHNR and CDR2 FQNEAQ (reference sequence). With 0 bases removed from V and 0 bases from J, the gap between germline ends came to 7 bases. CDR3 in DNA: TGTGCCAGCAGCTTAGCGGGGGGAAGCACAGATACGCAGTATTTT. It translates to CASSLAGGSTDTQYF.

The gene calls are TRBV6-5 and TRBJ2-3; TRBD2 matches at 7 bases. Trimming removed 2 bases from V and 4 bases from J; junction bases left unmatched: 3. This CDR3 has 14 residues. CDR1 and CDR2 (germline): MNHEY, SVGAGI. CDR3 sequence reads: CASSYGGGADTQYF. The CDR3 DNA reads as TGTGCCAGCAGTTACGGCGGGGGTGCAGATACGCAGTATTTT.

The chain combines TRBV9 with TRBJ1-3, with D possibly TRBD1 on 6 matching bases. The CDR3 contains 16 residues. Trimming stripped 3 bases from V and 1 base from J, with 14 bases between. Germline values: CDR1 SGDLS, CDR2 YYNGEE. The CDR3 bases are TGTGCCAGCAGCGATTCCAGGGACAAATCTGGAAACACCATATATTTT. Translation gives CASSDSRDKSGNTIYF.

This chain uses TRBV5-1 with TRBJ2-5; D ambiguous. Trimming took off 1 base at V and 2 bases at J, with 9 bases between the two ends. CDR1 is SGHRS and CDR2 is YFSETQ in the germline V gene. This CDR3 comprises 14 residues. The CDR3 is CASSLFGGQETQYF. CDR3 in DNA: TGCGCCAGCAGCTTGTTCGGCGGTCAAGAGACCCAGTACTTC. Full variable domain (remainder filled in from reference TRBV5-1 and TRBJ2-5): KAGVTQTPRYLIKTRGQQVTLSCSPISGHRSVSWYQQTPGQGLQFLFEYFSETQRNKGNFPGRFSGRQFSNSRSEMNVSTLELGDSALYLCASSLFGGQETQYFGPGTRLLVL.

A note on this clone: Within the sample, other DNA sequences also encode this same CDR3. The chain carries TRBV19 and TRBJ2-7, with D possibly being TRBD2 (5 bases). The CDR3 totals 13 residues. Trimming left V 5 bases short and J 2 bases short, with 10 bases between. The germline CDR1 and CDR2 sequences are LNHDA and SQIVND (reference sequence). The CDR3 sequence: CASSVTGTYEQYF. CDR3 DNA: TGTGCCAGTAGTGTGACCGGGACCTACGAGCAGTACTTC.

The chain links TRBV5-1 to TRBJ2-5, with TRBD1 as a possible D gene (5 bases). This CDR3 comprises 13 residues. Germline-derived CDR1 and CDR2 are SGHRS and YFSETQ. V dropped 4 bases and J dropped 3 bases, with 10 bases sitting between them. CDR3: CASSIDRKETQYF. In DNA, the CDR3 is TGCGCCAGCAGCATCGACAGAAAAGAGACCCAGTACTTC.

V is TRBV5-4 and J is TRBJ2-1; no clear D. CDR3 length equals 12 residues. Deletions cut 1 base from V and 6 bases from J, with 5 bases between. Per the germline V gene, CDR1 is SGHNT and CDR2 is YYREEE (reference sequence). The CDR3 DNA reads as TGTGCCAGCAGCTTGTTCGGCAATGAGCAGTTCTTC. Translating it yields CASSLFGNEQFF. The whole variable domain, filled in from reference TRBV5-4 and TRBJ2-1, reads ETGVTQSPTHLIKTRGQQVTLRCSSQSGHNTVSWYQQALGQGPQFIFQYYREEENGRGNFPPRFSGLQFPNYSSELNVNALELDDSALYLCASSLFGNEQFFGPGTRLTVL.

The chain employs TRBV7-9 and TRBJ2-2; D is unclear. The ends were cut back, 5 bases at V and 1 base at J, with 5 bases in the middle. Germline lookup yields CDR1 SEHNR and CDR2 FQNEAQ (reference sequence). The CDR3 has 13 residues. The CDR3 sequence is CASSPQNTGELFF. DNA for the CDR3: TGTGCCAGCAGCCCACAGAACACCGGGGAGCTGTTTTTT.